What follows are 3 T cell receptor beta chains derived from one specimen sequenced in a study of blood T cell repertoires in COVID-19. The repertoire was sequenced with immunoSEQ multiplex PCR; TCRdb's copy has only in-frame clones and lacks some. Here the sample spans about 150,000 clones, about 80% being singletons. The sample was peripheral blood. Receptor source: a woman aged 55-70 years with acute or convalescent COVID-19.

V gene TRBV18 combines with J gene TRBJ2-1, with D maybe TRBD2 (5 bases). The CDR3 loop spans 15 amino acids. Trimming took 1 base from V and 8 from J, leaving 15 bases between them. Germline CDR1 KGHSH, CDR2 LQKENI. This chain's CDR3 is CASSPRSRGSDEQFF. The DNA of the CDR3 is TGTGCCAGCTCACCACGAAGTCGGGGTTCTGATGAGCAGTTCTTC. Full variable domain (outside the CDR3, taken from reference TRBV18 and TRBJ2-1): NAGVMQNPRHLVRRRGQEARLRCSPMKGHSHVYWYRQLPEEGLKFMVYLQKENIIDESGMPKERFSAEFPKEGPSILRIQQVVRGDSAAYFCASSPRSRGSDEQFFGPGTRLTVL.

CDR3 region: CASRADRGGEKLFF. DNA for the CDR3: TGTGCCAGCAGGGCGGACAGGGGGGGTGAAAAACTGTTTTTT. The chain recombines TRBV7-9 with TRBJ1-4; the match to TRBD1 covers 10 bases. The CDR3 length is 14 residues. The trim removed 6 bases at V and 7 bases at J, leaving 5 bases unmatched. Germline V lookup: CDR1 SEHNR, CDR2 FQNEAQ (reference sequence).

The V call is TRBV30, the J call TRBJ1-4, with a weak D call TRBD1 (5 bases). Between the trimmed V and J ends, which lost 2 bases and 2 bases, there was a span of 6 bases. There are 13 residues in the CDR3. Germline CDR1 reads GTSNPN; CDR2 reads SVGIG (reference sequence). CDR3 loop: CAWSPGTNEKLFF. The CDR3 region has the DNA TGTGCCTGGAGTCCAGGGACTAATGAAAAACTGTTTTTT.